One and the same sample provided the 19 T cell receptor beta chains below, sequenced in a study of T cell responses to AZD1222 COVID-19 vaccine. Clones were sequenced by immunoSEQ multiplex PCR, and TCRdb holds only the in-frame ones, with some missing. The table has about 150,000 clones, around 90% seen once. Sequenced here: peripheral blood, sampled on day 0 of AZD1222 vaccination. The receptors derive from an adult in good health.

The V and J genes are TRBV6-1 and TRBJ2-3, with D possibly being TRBD1 or TRBD2 (5 bases each). CDR1 is MNHNS and CDR2 is SASEGT in the germline V gene. CDR3 length: 14 residues. V lost 0 bases to trimming and J lost 4 bases, with 8 bases between them. CDR3 protein: CASSEARGADTQYF. The CDR3 nucleotides are TGTGCCAGCAGTGAAGCGCGAGGGGCAGATACGCAGTATTTT.

The V call is TRBV7-4, the J call TRBJ2-3, with D possibly matching TRBD2 (5 bases). V lost 3 bases and J lost 5, with 12 bases in between. The germline V gene has CDR1 SGHVT and CDR2 SQSDAQ. The CDR3 is 14 amino acids. CDR3 coding DNA: TGTGCCAGCAGCTTTGCCGAGGGCGTAGATACGCAGTATTTT. Translated, it gives CASSFAEGVDTQYF.

The rearrangement uses TRBV19 and TRBJ1-1, with D hard to call. CDR1 is LNHDA, CDR2 SQIVND, per germline (reference sequence). The V and J ends lost 3 bases and 6 bases respectively, with 11 bases between them. The CDR3 has 13 residues. The CDR3 sequence: CASSMVSLSEAFF. CDR3 coding DNA: TGTGCCAGTAGTATGGTTAGTCTTTCTGAAGCTTTCTTT.

This clone was observed once. The V call is TRBV27, the J call TRBJ2-7; 8 nucleotides line up with TRBD2. In germline, CDR1 is MNHEY, CDR2 SMNVEV (reference sequence). This CDR3 comprises 15 residues. V shed 5 bases and J 2 bases; nucleotides not matched to a gene: 8. The CDR3 nucleotides are TGTGCCAGCAGTGCCCAAGCGGGAGTGCCCTACGAGCAGTACTTC. Translation: CASSAQAGVPYEQYF.

The CDR3 bases are TGTGCCAGCAGTTATCGGCGGGGGACAGGTATAAACTCCTACGAGCAGTACTTC. Protein sequence: CASSYRRGTGINSYEQYF. This chain joins TRBV6-2 or TRBV6-3 and TRBJ2-7, with D perhaps TRBD1 (8 bases). CDR3 size: 18 residues. Germline V gene data show CDR1 as MNHEY and CDR2 as SVGEGT. V was cut by 3 bases and J by 0 bases, with 21 bases left in between.

The chain joins TRBV24-1 to TRBJ2-1; D perhaps matches TRBD2 (6 bases). The V and J ends lost 4 bases and 15 bases respectively, with 18 bases between them. The CDR3 length is 13 residues. Germline V gene lookup returns CDR1 KGHDR and CDR2 SFDVKD. The CDR3 sequence is CATSELAGRNWFF. The CDR3 bases are TGTGCCACCAGTGAACTGGCCGGGAGAAATTGGTTCTTC.

This sequence joins TRBV19 and TRBJ1-4; D possibly corresponds to TRBD1 (6 bases). The germline gives CDR1 LNHDA, CDR2 SQIVND (reference sequence). V was clipped by 9 bases and J by 8 bases, with 13 bases between them. CDR3 length: 12 amino acids. CDR3 amino acids: CASGTGLEKLFF. The CDR3 coding sequence is TGTGCCAGCGGAACAGGGCTCGAAAAACTGTTTTTT.

This clone has just one count. This chain links TRBV3-1 (or the pseudogene TRBV3-2) with TRBJ2-7; 7 nucleotides match TRBD2. The CDR3 spans 17 residues. V lost 2 bases and J lost 5; bases outside the gene matches: 15. Germline V gives CDR1 LGHDT, CDR2 YNNKEL (reference sequence). CDR3 nucleotide sequence: TGTGCCAGCAGCCAAAACCCTAGCGGCCCGCCGAGAGACGAGCAGTACTTC. This sequence encodes CASSQNPSGPPRDEQYF.

The rearrangement uses TRBV18 and TRBJ2-7; the D gene is possibly TRBD1 (6 bases). The CDR3 has 14 residues. Germline V gene lookup returns CDR1 KGHSH and CDR2 LQKENI. V was pared by 3 bases and J by 3 bases, with 12 bases between. The CDR3 DNA reads as TGTGCCAGCTCACCCCGGGACACAGACTACGAGCAGTACTTC. Protein sequence: CASSPRDTDYEQYF.

The chain uses TRBV19 and TRBJ2-7; no clear D. Germline CDR1 reads LNHDA; CDR2 reads SQIVND (reference sequence). V lost 4 bases, J lost 8 bases, and 21 bases lay in between. This CDR3 has 15 residues. The CDR3 DNA sequence: TGTGCCAGTAGTACCGCTTCCGCCCCTTCCTCGAAGCAGTACTTC. Its translation: CASSTASAPSSKQYF.

V gene TRBV27 combines with J gene TRBJ2-1; D ambiguous. This CDR3 is 13 amino acids long. V lost 2 bases to trimming and J lost 8 bases, with 10 bases between them. CDR1 is MNHEY and CDR2 is SMNVEV in the germline V gene (reference sequence). The CDR3 nucleotides are TGTGCCAGCAGTTTAGCTACCAGTTATGAGCAGTTCTTC. It encodes CASSLATSYEQFF.

The CDR3 sequence is CASSWGLGEAFF. The CDR3 DNA reads TGTGCCAGCAGCTGGGGACTGGGAGAAGCTTTCTTT. The chain employs TRBV11-2 and TRBJ1-1, with a tentative D call TRBD1 (5 bases). Trimming removed 4 bases at V and 8 bases at J, with 11 bases between. The CDR3 runs to 12 residues. Germline CDR1 reads SGHAT; CDR2 reads FQNNGV. The full variable domain, rest sourced from reference TRBV11-2 and TRBJ1-1, is EAGVAQSPRYKIIEKRQSVAFWCNPISGHATLYWYQQILGQGPKLLIQFQNNGVVDDSQLPKDRFSAERLKGVDSTLKIQPAKLEDSAVYLCASSWGLGEAFFGQGTRLTVV.

The V and J genes are TRBV6-2 or TRBV6-3 and TRBJ1-5; D gene ambiguous. Germline V CDR1 and CDR2: MNHEY, SVGEGT. The CDR3 contains 17 residues. Trimming pared 6 bases from V and 3 bases from J, leaving 21 bases between. The CDR3 sequence: CASSFNTEGQVNQPQHF. In nucleotides, the CDR3 is TGTGCCAGCAGCTTCAATACAGAGGGTCAGGTCAATCAGCCCCAGCATTTT.

The chain carries TRBV7-2 and TRBJ1-5; D perhaps matches TRBD1 (6 bases). This CDR3 has 14 residues. Germline CDR1 is SGHTA and CDR2 is FQGNSA. V gave up 5 bases and J gave up 6 bases, with 14 bases separating them. The CDR3 coding sequence is TGTGCCAGCAGCCCCCGCCGGGGGGCTCAGCCCCAGCATTTT. Amino acids: CASSPRRGAQPQHF.

The DNA for the CDR3 is TGTGCCAGTAGTATAGGTGTTAGAGAAGCTTTCTTT. Translating gives CASSIGVREAFF. The chain employs TRBV19 and TRBJ1-1; D not certain. Germline assignment: CDR1 LNHDA and CDR2 SQIVND (reference sequence). CDR3 size: 12 residues. Trimming stripped 1 base from V and 8 bases from J, with 8 bases between.

A single count supports this clone. The V and J genes are TRBV28 and TRBJ2-4, with 11 bases matching TRBD2. Germline loops: CDR1 MDHEN, CDR2 SYDVKM. The V gene end was trimmed by 2 bases and the J gene end by 2 bases; junction bases not matched to a gene: 2. CDR3 length: 16 residues. The CDR3 spells CASSLRLAGSKNIQYF. Written as DNA, the CDR3 is TGTGCCAGCAGTTTAAGACTAGCGGGATCCAAAAACATTCAGTACTTC.

V gene TRBV4-3 combines with J gene TRBJ2-6, with D unclear. Trimming stripped 5 bases from V and 1 base from J, with 3 bases between. The germline CDR1 and CDR2 sequences are LGHNA and YSLEER. The CDR3 is 13 amino acids. The CDR3: CASSDSGANVLTF. CDR3 nucleotide sequence: TGCGCCAGCAGCGATTCTGGGGCCAACGTCCTGACTTTC.

The V gene is TRBV15, the J gene TRBJ2-3; D might be TRBD2 (6 bases). V was shortened by 1 base and J by 4 bases, with 18 bases between the two germline ends. This CDR3 is 17 amino acids long. From germline, CDR1 is LNHNV and CDR2 YYDKDF (reference sequence). In nucleotides, the CDR3 is TGTGCCACCAGCAGAGGCGTATCGGGAGTGGGTTCAGATACGCAGTATTTT. This translates into CATSRGVSGVGSDTQYF.

This chain uses TRBV7-8 with TRBJ2-6; D remains ambiguous. The CDR3 has 13 residues. Trimming shortened V by 2 bases and J by 2 bases, and 1 base separated the two germline ends. Germline V CDR1 and CDR2: SGHVS, FQNEAQ. The CDR3 protein is CASSLPGANVLTF. The DNA of the CDR3 is TGTGCCAGCAGCTTACCTGGGGCCAACGTCCTGACTTTC.